This is a list of T cell receptor beta chains from one sample in a study of cytomegalovirus exposure and HLA in healthy donors. The method was immunoSEQ multiplex PCR; TCRdb's version includes in-frame clones alone and lacks a portion of them. This table holds about 73,000 clones, around 90% found once. The specimen was PBMCs. These receptors all come from a woman between 18 and 30 years old in good health and CMV-seropositive. Each CDR3 is given with its conserved first and last residue. A D gene is named only where the DNA matches it firmly.

D: NA
length: 11
V: TRBV7-9
J: TRBJ2-5
CDR3: CASSPVEAQYF

D: TRBD2
length: 17
V: TRBV28
J: TRBJ2-2
CDR3: CASSPPGLATNTGELFF

D: NA
length: 11
V: TRBV2
J: TRBJ2-4
CDR3: CASSSKNIQYF

D: NA
length: 14
V: TRBV5-4
J: TRBJ2-7
CDR3: CASSSQGNLGEQYF

D: NA
length: 13
V: TRBV27
J: TRBJ2-3
CDR3: CASSFTRRVIQYF

D: NA
length: 14
V: TRBV6-1
J: TRBJ2-5
CDR3: CASSEAGEFGTQYF

D: TRBD1
length: 14
V: TRBV2
J: TRBJ2-7
CDR3: CASMGQGISYEQCF

D: NA
length: 14
V: TRBV2
J: TRBJ1-3
CDR3: CASRGRDKRNTIYF

D: NA
length: 13
V: TRBV10-1
J: TRBJ1-1
CDR3: CASSEADYTEAFF

D: NA
length: 15
V: TRBV28
J: TRBJ2-5
CDR3: CASSFYENHQETQYF

D: NA
length: 14
V: TRBV5-4
J: TRBJ2-7
CDR3: CASSLAPENYEQYF

D: NA
length: 18
V: TRBV7-9
J: TRBJ2-7
CDR3: CASSFTGLYNTTPYEQYF

D: TRBD1
length: 15
V: TRBV7-2
J: TRBJ1-5
CDR3: CASSKGQNSNQPQHF

D: TRBD1
length: 15
V: TRBV13
J: TRBJ2-1
CDR3: CASSSSGGGYNEQFF

D: NA
length: 15
V: TRBV4-2
J: TRBJ1-2
CDR3: CASSQPGQINYGYTF

D: TRBD1
length: 12
V: TRBV10-1
J: TRBJ2-7
CDR3: CASGTGPHEQYF

D: NA
length: 15
V: TRBV28
J: TRBJ1-2
CDR3: CASSFSDRANYGYTF

D: NA
length: 15
V: TRBV7-8
J: TRBJ2-1
CDR3: CASSRTLAELNEQFF

D: NA
length: 15
V: TRBV27
J: TRBJ2-1
CDR3: CASGATGSSYNEQFF

D: NA
length: 15
V: TRBV23-1
J: TRBJ1-2
CDR3: CASSQSRQGFYGYTF

D: NA
length: 15
V: TRBV12-2
J: TRBJ2-7
CDR3: CASRPLLGQHYEQYF

D: TRBD1
length: 15
V: TRBV9
J: TRBJ2-5
CDR3: CASSPPGTARETQYF

D: TRBD1
length: 14
V: TRBV5-4
J: TRBJ2-7
CDR3: CASTATGVSYEQYF

D: TRBD2
length: 18
V: TRBV27
J: TRBJ2-3
CDR3: CASSRTSGRPPGTDTQYF

D: TRBD2
length: 14
V: TRBV11-2
J: TRBJ2-5
CDR3: CASSSFGGKETQYF

D: TRBD1
length: 19
V: TRBV18
J: TRBJ2-4
CDR3: CASSPLANSEGQGRNIQYF

D: TRBD2
length: 15
V: TRBV4-1
J: TRBJ2-7
CDR3: CASSSRLATSYEQYF

D: NA
length: 15
V: TRBV4-3
J: TRBJ2-2
CDR3: CASSQDTGVARELFF

D: TRBD1
length: 13
V: TRBV7-9
J: TRBJ1-1
CDR3: CASSLAAGGKTFF

D: NA
length: 17
V: TRBV7-2
J: TRBJ1-3
CDR3: CASSSAPLSISGNTIYF

D: NA
length: 14
V: TRBV9
J: TRBJ2-7
CDR3: CASSLTGQVGEQYF

D: TRBD1
length: 13
V: TRBV2
J: TRBJ1-1
CDR3: CASSEQGDTEAFF

D: NA
length: 15
V: TRBV27
J: TRBJ1-4
CDR3: CASSLGAVGNEKLFF

D: TRBD1
length: 16
V: TRBV7-9
J: TRBJ1-2
CDR3: CASSLGTGETNYGYTF

D: NA
length: 16
V: TRBV28
J: TRBJ2-7
CDR3: CASSFMVADPSYEQYF

D: NA
length: 15
V: TRBV4-3
J: TRBJ2-1
CDR3: CASSQEGSLFNEQFF

D: NA
length: 14
V: TRBV19
J: TRBJ1-5
CDR3: CASRQPRRNQPQHF

D: TRBD2
length: 13
V: TRBV29-1
J: TRBJ2-3
CDR3: CSVVAGVSDTQYF

D: TRBD1
length: 14
V: TRBV6-5
J: TRBJ1-6
CDR3: CASSRQGYNSPLHF

D: TRBD2
length: 13
V: TRBV28
J: TRBJ2-5
CDR3: CATSSGSFETQYF

D: TRBD2
length: 15
V: TRBV28
J: TRBJ2-3
CDR3: CASTRFGGETDTQYF

D: NA
length: 13
V: TRBV5-1
J: TRBJ2-7
CDR3: CASSSGTAYEQYF

D: NA
length: 14
V: TRBV6-5
J: TRBJ1-3
CDR3: CASKPGVSGNTIYF

D: TRBD2
length: 16
V: TRBV5-8
J: TRBJ2-1
CDR3: CASSSYTSGTYNEQFF